The 14 T cell receptor beta chains reported below all come from one sample, sequenced in a study of shared clonotypes between healthy human individuals. Assay: immunoSEQ multiplex PCR; the TCRdb copy retains only in-frame clones and omits some. The sample yields about 2.4 million clones, 80% to 95% seen once. The sequencing input was naive CD4+ T cells from PBMCs. Subset indicated: CD45RA+ positively selected. The source of these receptors is a man aged 18-30 years in good health. Some clones in this sample may be carry-over from other donors' samples.

This rearrangement joins TRBV6-5 to TRBJ2-1, with TRBD2 identical over 11 bases. Germline CDR1 and CDR2: MNHEY and SVGAGI. This CDR3 is built from 15 residues. V shed 2 bases and J 7 bases; nucleotides not matched to a gene: 4. The CDR3 bases are TGTGCCAGCAGTTACACTAGCGGGAGAGGGAATGAGCAGTTCTTC. Amino acid sequence: CASSYTSGRGNEQFF.

This CDR3 reads CASSATRLAESTDTQYF. In DNA, the CDR3 is TGTGCCAGCAGCGCAACCCGACTAGCGGAGAGCACAGATACGCAGTATTTT. J is TRBJ2-3 and V is TRBV7-9, with 9 positions matching TRBD2. The CDR3 contains 17 residues. Unmatched junction bases numbered 9, after V lost 5 bases and J lost 0 bases. The germline V gene has CDR1 SEHNR and CDR2 FQNEAQ (reference sequence).

This chain joins TRBV13 and TRBJ2-7; TRBD2 matches 7 bases. CDR3 size: 13 residues. The germline V gene encodes CDR1 PRHDT and CDR2 FYEKMQ (reference sequence). Unmatched junction bases numbered 1, after V lost 4 bases and J lost 1 base. CDR3 sequence reads: CASSWTRSYEQYF. The CDR3 DNA follows: TGTGCCAGCAGCTGGACTAGATCCTACGAGCAGTACTTC.

The genes are TRBV7-3 and TRBJ2-1; D perhaps matches TRBD1 (7 bases). CDR3 length equals 16 residues. The V end lost 5 bases, the J end lost 3 bases, and 17 bases lay between the germline ends. Germline V gene data show CDR1 as SGHTA and CDR2 as FQGTGA. For the CDR3, the DNA is TGTGCCAGCAGCCCTCGGAGGGGGCCAGGCTACAATGAGCAGTTCTTC. It translates to CASSPRRGPGYNEQFF.

The V gene is TRBV2, the J gene TRBJ2-7, with 8 nucleotides matching TRBD2. CDR1 and CDR2 from the germline V gene are SNHLY and FYNNEI. Trimming cost V 10 bases and J 7 bases; bases outside gene matches: 12. The CDR3 is 13 amino acids. DNA of the CDR3: TGTGCCACCAGGGGCGGGAGGCCTGGGGAGCAGTACTTC. Protein sequence: CATRGGRPGEQYF.

This sequence joins TRBV18 and TRBJ1-3; tentatively, D is TRBD1 (6 bases). The V end was cut by 6 bases, the J end by 0 bases, with 15 bases between. Germline V lookup: CDR1 KGHSH, CDR2 LQKENI. The CDR3 runs 16 residues. The CDR3 loop is CASSRRGANSGNTIYF. In DNA form, the CDR3 reads TGTGCCAGCTCGCGCAGGGGCGCGAACTCTGGAAACACCATATATTTT.

A single count supports this clone. J is TRBJ2-3 and V is TRBV25-1; 10 bases map to TRBD2. Trimming took 2 bases from V and 2 from J; bases not matched to a gene: 7. The germline CDR1 and CDR2 sequences are MGHDK and SYGVNS. CDR3 size: 17 residues. CDR3 residues: CASSEQSGRVLTDTQYF. Here the CDR3 DNA reads TGTGCCAGCAGTGAACAAAGCGGGAGGGTCCTCACAGATACGCAGTATTTT.

This chain joins TRBV27 and TRBJ1-4; a weak D match, TRBD1 (5 bases). Looked up from germline, CDR1 is MNHEY and CDR2 is SMNVEV (reference sequence). CDR3 length: 16 amino acids. The V end lost 4 bases, the J end lost 4 bases, and 16 bases lay between the germline ends. The CDR3 loop is CASSSGRGTFNEKLFF. The CDR3 region has the DNA TGTGCCAGCAGTTCTGGAAGGGGAACCTTTAATGAAAAACTGTTTTTT. The full variable domain, with the rest looked up from reference TRBV27 and TRBJ1-4, is EAQVTQNPRYLITVTGKKLTVTCSQNMNHEYMSWYRQDPGLGLRQIYYSMNVEVTDKGDVPEGYKVSRKEKRNFPLILESPSPNQTSLYFCASSSGRGTFNEKLFFGSGTQLSVL.

As regards this clone: The identical CDR3 is also encoded by other nucleotide sequences in the sample. The V call is TRBV25-1, the J call TRBJ2-7; D is undetermined. CDR3 length: 11 residues. V gave up 1 base and J gave up 6 bases, with 4 bases separating them. CDR1 and CDR2 (germline): MGHDK, SYGVNS. CDR3 amino acids: CASSELREQYF. In DNA, the CDR3 is TGTGCCAGCAGTGAATTACGCGAGCAGTACTTC.

This rearrangement joins TRBV7-7 to TRBJ1-2, with 9 bases that match TRBD1. Looked up from germline, CDR1 is SSHAT and CDR2 is FNYEAQ (reference sequence). Trimming removed 5 bases from V and 7 bases from J; junction bases left unmatched: 14. The CDR3 consists of 16 residues. DNA of the CDR3: TGTGCCAGCAGCCCAATCTCGGGACAGGGTTTTGGTGGCTACACCTTC. It yields the protein CASSPISGQGFGGYTF.

The chain recombines TRBV28 with TRBJ2-1; 11 bases match TRBD1. Trimming took 5 bases from V and 6 from J; bases not matched to a gene: 6. The CDR3 consists of 15 residues. Germline-derived CDR1 and CDR2 are MDHEN and SYDVKM. CDR3 loop: CASSPGTGGINEQFF. Here the CDR3 DNA reads TGTGCCAGCAGTCCAGGGACAGGGGGGATCAATGAGCAGTTCTTC.

The chain has TRBV27 and TRBJ2-2; D might be TRBD2 (7 bases). The CDR3 is made up of 18 amino acids. With 6 bases removed from V and 7 bases from J, the gap between germline ends came to 27 bases. Germline V gives CDR1 MNHEY, CDR2 SMNVEV (reference sequence). CDR3 residues: CASSLLSLSGGRGGELFF. CDR3 DNA: TGTGCCAGCAGCCTTCTTTCCCTTTCGGGGGGCCGAGGCGGGGAGCTGTTTTTT.

In DNA, the CDR3 is TGTGCCAGTAAGGGGACTACCCTCACAGATACGCAGTATTTT. Translated: CASKGTTLTDTQYF. This sequence joins TRBV19 and TRBJ2-3; TRBD2 matches 7 bases. Germline-derived CDR1 and CDR2 are LNHDA and SQIVND (reference sequence). Trimming cost V 7 bases and J 2 bases; bases outside gene matches: 6. The CDR3 is made up of 14 amino acids.

CDR3 residues: CASSRGQGERDEQFF. The DNA of the CDR3 is TGCGCCAGCAGCAGGGGACAGGGAGAACGCGATGAGCAGTTCTTC. This chain connects TRBV10-1 to TRBJ2-1; 9 nucleotides align to TRBD1. This CDR3 region has 15 residues. V lost 6 bases, J lost 8 bases, and 11 bases stayed unmatched. The germline gives CDR1 WNHNN, CDR2 SYGVQD (reference sequence).